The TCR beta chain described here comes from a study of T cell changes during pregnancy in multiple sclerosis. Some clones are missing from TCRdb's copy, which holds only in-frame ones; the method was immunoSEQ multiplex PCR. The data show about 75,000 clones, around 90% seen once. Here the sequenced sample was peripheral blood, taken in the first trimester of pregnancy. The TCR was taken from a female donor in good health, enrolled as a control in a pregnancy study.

CDR3 protein: CASSREAVSGSYEQYF. In DNA, the CDR3 is TGCGCCAGCAGCAGGGAGGCAGTTTCGGGCTCCTACGAGCAGTACTTC. The V gene is TRBV4-1, the J gene TRBJ2-7; TRBD2 might be the D (6 bases). With 5 bases removed from V and 0 bases from J, the gap between germline ends came to 17 bases. CDR3 size: 16 residues. Per germline, CDR1 MGHRA and CDR2 YSYEKL.